This T cell receptor (beta chain) was recovered during a study of human T cells and chemical hapten exposure. Study-wide context: All patients underwent weekly scalp dosing with diphenylcyclopropenone for the full roughly 23-week study.

CDR3 length: 14 amino acids. The V and J ends lost 4 bases and 4 bases respectively, with 13 bases between them. Germline V lookup: CDR1 LGHNA, CDR2 YNFKEQ. The sample's time point: patch test 1, 2 weeks after DPC sensitization. Indicated treatment: therapeutic diphenylcyclopropenone sensitization with weekly scalp DPC. TCRdb processed the RACE reads anew with MiXCR; each CDR3 protein has one entry. The sample includes 95,000 to 100,000 distinct CDR3 sequences, under 15% of them seen just once. This clonotype was recorded many times. This chain connects TRBV4-2 to TRBJ1-1, with no clear D. This specimen was whole blood, taken in connection with sensitization to the hapten diphenylcyclopropenone (DPC). This clonotype originated in a middle-aged woman with alopecia areata. Some clones in this sample may be carry-over from other donors' samples. The CDR3 DNA sequence: TGTGCCAGCAGCCCTGGCGGGTTGAGCACTGAAGCTTTCTTT. Translating it yields CASSPGGLSTEAFF.